The 4 T cell receptor beta chains reported below all come from one sample, sequenced in a study of T-cell memory formation after mild COVID-19. TCRdb reprocessed the 5' RACE reads with MiXCR, giving one entry per CDR3 protein. The table lists over 35,000 distinct CDR3 sequences, 8.5% to 10% of them singletons. Sequencing was carried out using PBMCs or a T cell subset sorted from them (not recorded which). Receptors were obtained from an adult woman who had mild COVID-19 (a few samples of this study predate the infection). Cell type and time point are not known.

The genes are TRBV3-1 and TRBJ2-7; unclear D gene. The CDR3 has 15 residues. V was cut by 6 bases and J by 6 bases, with 21 bases left in between. Germline assignment: CDR1 LGHDT and CDR2 YNNKEL (reference sequence). The CDR3 nucleotides read TGTGCCAGCAGTCTAACAAGGGCCTCCGGCGGCGAGCAGTACTTC. Translating it yields CASSLTRASGGEQYF.

Only a few counts were recorded for this clonotype. The CDR3 nucleotides read TGTGCCAGCAGCCCGTCCTTCTCTGGAAACTATGGCTACACCTTC. Translating it yields CASSPSFSGNYGYTF. The J gene is TRBJ1-2, the V gene TRBV9; D ambiguous. CDR3 length equals 15 residues. Per germline, CDR1 SGDLS and CDR2 YYNGEE. V lost 4 bases to trimming and J lost 2 bases, with 15 bases between them. Supplemented by reference TRBV9 and TRBJ1-2, the full variable domain reads DSGVTQTPKHLITATGQRVTLRCSPRSGDLSVYWYQQSLDQGLQFLIQYYNGEERAKGNILERFSAQQFPDLHSELNLSSLELGDSALYFCASSPSFSGNYGYTFGSGTRLTVV.

This clonotype came up a few times. The chain uses TRBV6-1 and TRBJ2-5; 9 bases line up with TRBD2. V gave up 4 bases and J gave up 5 bases; unmatched junction bases: 8. Germline assignment: CDR1 MNHNS and CDR2 SASEGT. The CDR3 runs to 15 residues. DNA for the CDR3: TGTGCCAGCAGTGCCACCGGGACTAGCATGGAGACCCAGTACTTC. It encodes CASSATGTSMETQYF.

This clonotype was counted many times. V usage is TRBV7-3 and J usage is TRBJ2-3, with D unresolved. V lost 0 bases, J lost 1 base, and 5 bases lay in between. Germline V lookup: CDR1 SGHTA, CDR2 FQGTGA. The CDR3 contains 14 residues. The chain's CDR3 is CASSLTRGTDTQYF. In DNA, the CDR3 is TGTGCCAGCAGCTTAACCCGGGGCACAGATACGCAGTATTTT.